This TCR beta chain was obtained from a study of T cell repertoires in cytomegalovirus infection. In the study overall: HLA-B-restricted CMV epitopes that are well studied were used alongside recently identified HLA-C-restricted ones. Public TCR beta signatures were indicative of both CMV infection and a matching HLA type. The study's findings and limits: Ex vivo, HLA-C-restricted CMV-specific TCR beta clonotypes prevailed over the rest of the response.

TCRdb re-called the reads with MiXCR, one entry per CDR3 protein. The data contain roughly 160,000 distinct CDR3 sequences, less than 25% of them seen just once; the ten biggest clones take up around a quarter. Germline CDR1 is LNHNV and CDR2 is YYDKDF (reference sequence). Trimming removed 4 bases from V and 7 bases from J; junction bases left unmatched: 13. The CDR3 is 16 amino acids. About this clonotype itself: The antigen remains undetermined.

Sequenced material: CD8+ T cells from cultured PBMCs, taken from culture after CMV antigen stimulation. This sequence originates from a human donor in good health (CMV status not recorded). Some clones in this sample may be carry-over from other donors' samples. The V and J genes are TRBV15 and TRBJ2-3; 8 bases are a match to TRBD1. In DNA, the CDR3 is TGTGCCACCAGCACCCCTGCGACAGGGGTCCCAAATACGCAGTATTTT. Translation: CATSTPATGVPNTQYF.